Here is one TCR beta chain with its context. What it binds is not known. The sample comes from a study of blood T cells in healthy people across ages. V was clipped by 10 bases and J by 3 bases; unmatched bases: 11. The CDR3 consists of 16 residues. Study results and caveats: It was held that the diversity estimates obtained from one million T cells were underestimates.

A second PCR, run for about 6 to 11 cycles, used a sample-barcoded 5' primer plus a J-beta primer mix. From the 5' RACE reads, TCRdb called clonotypes with MiXCR, one entry per CDR3 protein. This repertoire shows 1 million or so distinct CDR3 sequences, 20% to 25% found once; its top ten account for about 0.69%. These data were likewise used in another study, on T cells of mothers and their children. This second study says: The donors comprised about 6 children and their three healthy Caucasian mothers. Using 1.5 ug per 15 ul, all extracted RNA underwent cDNA synthesis. For related and unrelated pairs alike, thymic selection shapes TCR recombination output similarly.

What was sequenced was blood. This chain uses TRBV12-3 or TRBV12-4 with TRBJ2-2, with 10 bases matching TRBD2. The TCR was taken from a girl aged 2 to 9 in good health. This CDR3 is CATSKVAGGHTGELFF. The CDR3 DNA reads as TGTGCCACGAGTAAAGTAGCGGGAGGTCACACCGGGGAGCTGTTTTTT.